This note documents a single T cell receptor (beta chain) sequence. The data belong to a study of shared clonotypes between healthy human individuals. This table comes from immunoSEQ multiplex PCR, and its TCRdb copy is limited to in-frame clones, with some not included. The sample shows about 1.5 million clones, approximately 98% of them seen only once. The V end was cut by 0 bases, the J end by 5 bases, with 9 bases between. Germline V gene lookup returns CDR1 SGHRS and CDR2 YFSETQ. The CDR3 covers 14 residues. The chain couples TRBV5-1 to TRBJ2-1; unclear D gene. Material for sequencing was naive CD4+ T cells sorted from blood. The subset here: CD45RA+ positively selected. This TCR derives from a young man in good health. The CDR3 loop is CASSLVGRHNEQFF. The CDR3 DNA sequence: TGCGCCAGCAGCTTGGTGGGTAGACACAATGAGCAGTTCTTC.